This entry is about one T cell receptor beta chain. The data were produced by immunoSEQ multiplex PCR, yet TCRdb's version contains in-frame clones alone and is incomplete. The data hold around 76,000 clones, with roughly 80% observed a single time. Germline values: CDR1 LGHDT, CDR2 YNNKEL (reference sequence). Trimming cost V 4 bases and J 6 bases, with 15 bases left between them. The CDR3 length is 15 residues. This sample is drawn from a study of blood T cell repertoires in COVID-19. Study-level background: From the United States, Italy and Spain came samples of acute and convalescent COVID-19. Nucleic acid was either cDNA or gDNA, and it came from T cells, B-cell-depleted T cells, or PBMCs.

Sequences were obtained from peripheral blood. The J gene is TRBJ1-4, the V gene TRBV3-1 (or the pseudogene TRBV3-2); D possibly corresponds to TRBD1 (5 bases). This sequence originates from a middle-aged man with COVID-19, enrolled during active disease. CDR3 sequence: CASSPDTGVYEKLFF. DNA for the CDR3: TGTGCCAGCAGCCCGGACACGGGCGTATATGAAAAACTGTTTTTT.